The present T cell receptor (beta chain) was sequenced within a study of blood T cell repertoires in COVID-19 (dated by TCRdb to between 2020 and 2021). General notes on the study: Samples from collaborators originated in the United States, Italy and Spain and spanned both the acute and convalescent phases of COVID-19. The material from the prospective study consisted of cDNA or gDNA derived from T cells, B-cell-depleted T cells, or PBMCs. Sample metadata almost always included a de-identified subject ID, COVID-19 status, age in years and sex. HLA class I and class II types, where available, came from metadata supplied by the sample provider rather than from assay-based typing. The samples were drawn from two sources: the first 160 participants of the ongoing ImmuneRACE study, and fewer than 1,500 subjects contributed by 6 global collaborators. The dataset comprised deeply sampled blood TCRbeta repertoires from subjects exposed to, actively infected with, or recovered from COVID-19. The repertoires were released in a freely available public database meant as a resource for research on the immune response to SARS-CoV-2.

According to the germline V gene, CDR1 reads SQVTM and CDR2 reads ANQGSEA. Between the V and J ends, shortened by 7 bases and 1 base respectively, the junction contains 13 bases. Measured from the cysteine to the phenylalanine, the CDR3 is 13 residues long. Left in the record is the CDR3 DNA by itself, 39 bases read in frame from the first base. This clone appeared once. Its cognate antigen has yet to be identified. No base qualities exist here, and no much larger clone lies one base off it. The immunoSEQ Assay, a bias-controlled multiplex PCR, was used to amplify TCRbeta CDR3 regions from genomic DNA. The paper's processing steps were these. Nucleated cell counts per sample were estimated from amplification of reference gene primers within the assay. Sequence reads were collapsed and filtered to measure the absolute abundance of every unique TCRbeta CDR3 rearrangement. For each sample, productive Simpson clonality was calculated as the square root of Simpson's diversity index across productive rearrangements. The source is immuneACCESS, and TCRdb retained only in-frame sequences with V and J called. Part of the clones is not carried over; for the studies checked, unresolved V genes explain less than half of this, and the remainder is unexplained. V, J and clone size are those of that table, while D and trimming were read from the DNA. This sample is represented by fewer than 40,000 clones; 65% to 85% of them were singletons. Of the sample, just over 3% is held by the ten largest clones.

In Seattle, one collaborating source enrolled patients while the infection was active and tracked those patients longitudinally over the course of disease. Each collaborating institution followed its own protocols to collect whole blood in K2EDTA tubes. For TCRbeta analysis, collaborator samples were shipped as frozen whole blood, as isolated PBMCs, or as DNA extracted from either sample type. General study outcomes and caveats: The quantity of clinical and demographic metadata differed by source and by participant and was supplied without curation.

The source material was peripheral blood. This clonotype originated in a man between 65 and 85 years old with COVID-19, enrolled during active disease. The chain employs TRBV29-1 and TRBJ1-1, with no confidently assigned D gene. The bases are TGCAGCGCCGGGAGGACGGCGAACACTGAAGCTTTCTTT. It translates as CSAGRTANTEAFF.